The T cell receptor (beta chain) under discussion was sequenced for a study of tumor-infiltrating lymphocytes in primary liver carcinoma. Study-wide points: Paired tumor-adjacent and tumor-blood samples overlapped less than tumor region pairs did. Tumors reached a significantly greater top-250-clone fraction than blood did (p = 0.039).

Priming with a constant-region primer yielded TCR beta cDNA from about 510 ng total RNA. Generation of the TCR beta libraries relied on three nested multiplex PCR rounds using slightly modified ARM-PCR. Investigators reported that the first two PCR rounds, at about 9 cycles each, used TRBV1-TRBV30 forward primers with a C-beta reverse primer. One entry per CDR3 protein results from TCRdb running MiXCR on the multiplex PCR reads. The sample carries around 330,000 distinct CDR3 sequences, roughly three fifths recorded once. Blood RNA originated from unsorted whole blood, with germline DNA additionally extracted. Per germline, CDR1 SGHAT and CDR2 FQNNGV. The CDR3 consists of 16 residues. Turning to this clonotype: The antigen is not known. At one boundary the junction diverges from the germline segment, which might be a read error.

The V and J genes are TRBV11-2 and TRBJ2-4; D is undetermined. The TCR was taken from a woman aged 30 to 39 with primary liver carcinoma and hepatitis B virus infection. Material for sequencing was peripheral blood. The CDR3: CASNLQSRSAKNIQYF. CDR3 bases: TGTGCCAGCAACTTACAGTCCCGATCAGCCAAAAACATTCAGTACTTC.